One T cell receptor (beta chain) is described in this entry. Under the authors' procedure: Nucleated cell number was recorded as an estimate derived from reference gene primer amplification. This table comes from immunoSEQ multiplex PCR, and its TCRdb copy is limited to in-frame clones, with some not included. The V and J calls and the clone size are those of that table, but D and trimming were determined from the DNA. Here the sample spans 150,000 to 200,000 clones, about nine tenths being singletons. CDR3 length: 16 amino acids. With V trimmed by 4 bases and J by 7 bases, 16 bases remained unmatched. Germline values: CDR1 SGHDT, CDR2 YYEEEE. This sample is part of a study of blood T cell repertoires in COVID-19. On the study more broadly: PBMCs, B-cell-depleted T cells, or T cells provided the cDNA or gDNA that made up the material.

This sequence was found in a man in his fifties or sixties with active or convalescent COVID-19. The sample taken for sequencing was peripheral blood. The chain combines TRBV5-6 with TRBJ2-7; 8 positions agree with TRBD2. The CDR3 here is CASSVRGLGGAREQYF. As DNA, the CDR3 is TGTGCCAGCAGCGTAAGGGGCCTCGGGGGGGCCCGAGAGCAGTACTTC.